The T cell receptor beta chain under discussion was sequenced for a study of blood T cell repertoires in COVID-19. How the authors handled the data: It was from reference gene primer amplification that nucleated cell counts were estimated. The repertoire was sequenced with immunoSEQ multiplex PCR; TCRdb's copy has only in-frame clones and lacks some. The DNA gave D and trimming, while V, J and clone size come from that table. The data show approximately 110,000 clones, around 80% seen once. Germline CDR1 is MNHEY and CDR2 is SMNVEV (reference sequence). The CDR3 spans 16 residues. V lost 3 bases, J lost 4 bases, and 10 bases stayed unmatched.

The TCR comes from a human donor in a cohort sampled during active or convalescent COVID-19. Input material: peripheral blood. The chain recombines TRBV27 with TRBJ2-7, with 9 bases aligning to TRBD1. This CDR3 is CASSFTLGTGSYEQYF. The CDR3 DNA reads TGTGCCAGCAGTTTCACTCTCGGGACAGGGTCGTACGAGCAGTACTTC.